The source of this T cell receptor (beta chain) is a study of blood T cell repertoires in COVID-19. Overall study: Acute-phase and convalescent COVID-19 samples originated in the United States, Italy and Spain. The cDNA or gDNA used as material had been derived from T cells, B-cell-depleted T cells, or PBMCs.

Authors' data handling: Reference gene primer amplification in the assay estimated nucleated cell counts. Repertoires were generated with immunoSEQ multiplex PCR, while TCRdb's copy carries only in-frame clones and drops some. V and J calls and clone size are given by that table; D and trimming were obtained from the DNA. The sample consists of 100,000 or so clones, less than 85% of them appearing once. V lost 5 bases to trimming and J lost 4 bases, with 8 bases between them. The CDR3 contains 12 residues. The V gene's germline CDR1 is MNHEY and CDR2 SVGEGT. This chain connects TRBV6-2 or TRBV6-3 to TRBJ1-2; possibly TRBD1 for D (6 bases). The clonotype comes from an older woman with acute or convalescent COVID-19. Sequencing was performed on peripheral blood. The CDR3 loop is CASSPGVYGYTF. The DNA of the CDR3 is TGTGCCAGCAGTCCAGGGGTCTATGGCTACACCTTC.